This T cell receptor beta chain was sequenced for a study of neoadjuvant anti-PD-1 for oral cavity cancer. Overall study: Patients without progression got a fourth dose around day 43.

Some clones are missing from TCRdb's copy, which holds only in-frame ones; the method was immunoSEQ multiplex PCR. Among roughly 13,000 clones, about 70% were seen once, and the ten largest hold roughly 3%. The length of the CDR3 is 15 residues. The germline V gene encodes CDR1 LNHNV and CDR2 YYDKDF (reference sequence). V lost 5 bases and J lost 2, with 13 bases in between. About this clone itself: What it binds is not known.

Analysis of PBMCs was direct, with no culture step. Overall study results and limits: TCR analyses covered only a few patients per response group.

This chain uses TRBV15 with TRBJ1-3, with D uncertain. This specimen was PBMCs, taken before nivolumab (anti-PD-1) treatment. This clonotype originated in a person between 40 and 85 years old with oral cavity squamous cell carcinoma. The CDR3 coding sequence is TGTGCCACCAGCCCTATGAGGGCGGCTGGAAACACCATATATTTT. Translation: CATSPMRAAGNTIYF.